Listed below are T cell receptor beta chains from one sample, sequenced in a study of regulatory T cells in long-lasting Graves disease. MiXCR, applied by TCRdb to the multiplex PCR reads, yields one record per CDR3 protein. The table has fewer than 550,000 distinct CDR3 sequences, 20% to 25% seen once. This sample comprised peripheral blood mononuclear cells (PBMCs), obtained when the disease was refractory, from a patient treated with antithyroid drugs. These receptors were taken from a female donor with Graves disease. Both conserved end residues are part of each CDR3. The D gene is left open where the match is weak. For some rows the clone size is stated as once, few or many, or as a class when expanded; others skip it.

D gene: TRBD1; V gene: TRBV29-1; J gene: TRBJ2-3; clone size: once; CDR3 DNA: TGCAGCGTTGGAGGGGGCGCATCAGATACGCAGTATTTT; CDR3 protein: CSVGGGASDTQYF
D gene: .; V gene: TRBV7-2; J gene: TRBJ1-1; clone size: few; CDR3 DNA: TGTGCCAGCAACCGCTTGACGAGCATAGAAGCTTTCTTT; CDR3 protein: CASNRLTSIEAFF
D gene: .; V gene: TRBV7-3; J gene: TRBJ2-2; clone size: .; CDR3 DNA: TGTGCCAGCGCACAAGCCATCACCGGGGAGCTGTTTTTT; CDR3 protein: CASAQAITGELFF
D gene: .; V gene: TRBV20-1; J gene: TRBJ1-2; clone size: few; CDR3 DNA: TGCGGAGCCCCGGGGCGCGGCTATGGCTACACCTTC; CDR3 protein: CGAPGRGYGYTF
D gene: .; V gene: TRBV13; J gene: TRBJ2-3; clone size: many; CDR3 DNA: TGTGCCAGCAGCTTATGGCCAGGGCGTCGCACAGATACGCAGTATTTT; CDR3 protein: CASSLWPGRRTDTQYF
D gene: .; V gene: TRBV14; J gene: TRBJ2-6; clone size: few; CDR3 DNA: TGTGCCAGCAGCCAAGGGCTCCACGGCTCTGGGGCCAACGTCCTGACTTTC; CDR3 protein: CASSQGLHGSGANVLTF
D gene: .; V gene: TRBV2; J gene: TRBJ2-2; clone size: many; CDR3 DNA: TGTGCCAGCAGTGCGCTAGCCCCGGGGAACACCGGGGAGCTGTTTTTT; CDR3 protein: CASSALAPGNTGELFF
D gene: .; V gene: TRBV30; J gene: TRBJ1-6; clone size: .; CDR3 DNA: TGTGCCTGGAATAGAGACAGGATGGGTAATTCACCCCTCCACTTT; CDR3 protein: CAWNRDRMGNSPLHF
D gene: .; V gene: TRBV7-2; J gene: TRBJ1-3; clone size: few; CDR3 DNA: TGTGCCAGCAGCCTCGCCGGGCCGCCGGCCGGAAACACCATATATTTT; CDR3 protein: CASSLAGPPAGNTIYF
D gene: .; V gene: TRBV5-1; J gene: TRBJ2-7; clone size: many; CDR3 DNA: TGCGCCAGTGGCAACAGGGCGTCCTACGAGCAGTACTTC; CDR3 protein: CASGNRASYEQYF
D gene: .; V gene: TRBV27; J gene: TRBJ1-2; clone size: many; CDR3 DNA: TGTGCCAGCAGCCCACAAGGGGACCCCCGGTTTAGGGGCTACACCTTC; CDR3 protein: CASSPQGDPRFRGYTF
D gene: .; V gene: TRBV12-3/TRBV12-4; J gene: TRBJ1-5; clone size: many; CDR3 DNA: TGTGCCAGCAGTTTAGGTGGACCCCAGCATTTT; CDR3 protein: CASSLGGPQHF
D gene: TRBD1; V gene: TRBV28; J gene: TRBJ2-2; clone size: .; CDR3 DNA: TGTGCCAGCAGCCACCTACAACAGGGGACCGGGGAGCTGCTTTTT; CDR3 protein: CASSHLQQGTGELLF
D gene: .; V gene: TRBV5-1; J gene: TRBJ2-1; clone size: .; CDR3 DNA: TGCGCCAGCAGCTTGATGGGATGGGCCGGCAATGAGCAGTTCTTC; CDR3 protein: CASSLMGWAGNEQFF
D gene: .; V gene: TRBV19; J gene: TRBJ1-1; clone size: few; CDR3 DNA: TGTGCCAGTAGTATTGAGGCCGGTACACCGGGACTGCAAAACGCTGAAGCTTTCTTT; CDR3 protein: CASSIEAGTPGLQNAEAFF
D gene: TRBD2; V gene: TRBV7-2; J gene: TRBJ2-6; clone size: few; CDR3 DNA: TGTGCCAGCCGCTCTACCAGACTAGCGGGGCTGCTGGGGCCTGGGGCCAACGTCCTGACTTTC; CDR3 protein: CASRSTRLAGLLGPGANVLTF
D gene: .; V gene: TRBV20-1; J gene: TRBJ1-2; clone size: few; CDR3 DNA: TGCAGTGCGAGGCGTCCAGGGAGGGCTTCGGGTGGCTACACCTTC; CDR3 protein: CSARRPGRASGGYTF
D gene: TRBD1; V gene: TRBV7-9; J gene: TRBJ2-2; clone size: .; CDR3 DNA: TGTGCCAGCAGCTCGGGACAGGGGGCTCTCGGGGAGCTGTTTTTT; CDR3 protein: CASSSGQGALGELFF
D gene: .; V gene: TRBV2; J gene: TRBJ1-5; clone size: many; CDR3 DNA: TGTGCCAGCAGTGACGACCGCCAAGGCAATCAGCCCCAGCATTTT; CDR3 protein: CASSDDRQGNQPQHF
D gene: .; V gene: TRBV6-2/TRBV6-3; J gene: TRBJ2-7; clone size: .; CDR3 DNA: TGTGCCAGCACCCTGGGGAACGAGCAGTACTTC; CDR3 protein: CASTLGNEQYF
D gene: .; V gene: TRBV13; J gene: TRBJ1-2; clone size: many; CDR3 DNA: TGTGCCAGCAGCACCCGACTTGTGGGTCTGGGTGGCTACACCTTC; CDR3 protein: CASSTRLVGLGGYTF
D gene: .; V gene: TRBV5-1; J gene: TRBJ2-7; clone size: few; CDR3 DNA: TGCGCCAGCAGGAGGGGGTTTTCCTACGAGCAGTACTTC; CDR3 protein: CASRRGFSYEQYF
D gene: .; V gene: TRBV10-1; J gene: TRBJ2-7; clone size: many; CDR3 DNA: TGCGCCAGCACTCTACAGTTCTACGAGCAGTACTTC; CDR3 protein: CASTLQFYEQYF
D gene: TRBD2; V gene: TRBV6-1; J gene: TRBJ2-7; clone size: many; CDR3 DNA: TGTGCCAGCAGACCCATAGCGGGAGGGCCTCAAGAGCAGTACTTC; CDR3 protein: CASRPIAGGPQEQYF
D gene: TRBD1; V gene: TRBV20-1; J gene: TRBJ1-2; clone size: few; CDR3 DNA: TGCAGTGCTACAAGCCGGGACAGGGGTATTGGCTATGGCTACACCTTC; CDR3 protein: CSATSRDRGIGYGYTF
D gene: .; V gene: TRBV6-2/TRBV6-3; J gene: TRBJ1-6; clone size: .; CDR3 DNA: TGTGCCAGCAGTACAGGCTCTCATAATTCACCCCTCCACTTT; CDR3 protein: CASSTGSHNSPLHF
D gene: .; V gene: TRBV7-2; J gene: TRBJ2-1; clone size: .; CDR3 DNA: TGTGCCAGCAGCATTACAGGGAATAATGAGCAGTTCTTC; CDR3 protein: CASSITGNNEQFF
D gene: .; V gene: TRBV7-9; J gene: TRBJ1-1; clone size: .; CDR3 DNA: TGTGCCAGCAGCCACCTTTTGGGGAGGTTGGGGGGGTGGAACACTGAAGCTTTCTTT; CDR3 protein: CASSHLLGRLGGWNTEAFF
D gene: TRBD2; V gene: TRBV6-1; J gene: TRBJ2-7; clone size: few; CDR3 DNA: TGTGCCAGCAGGGGGGGGACTGCCCCTGGCGAGCAGTACTTC; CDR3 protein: CASRGGTAPGEQYF
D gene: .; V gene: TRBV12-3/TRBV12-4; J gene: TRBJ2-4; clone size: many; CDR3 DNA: TGTGCCAGCGCGGTAGCCAAAAACATTCAGTACTTC; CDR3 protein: CASAVAKNIQYF
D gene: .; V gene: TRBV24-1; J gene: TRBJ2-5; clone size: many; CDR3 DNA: TGTGCCACCAGTGATTCACACCAAGAGACCCAGTACTTC; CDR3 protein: CATSDSHQETQYF
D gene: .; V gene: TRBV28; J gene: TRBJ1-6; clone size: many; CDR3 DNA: TGTGCCAGCAGCCCCGACAGAACGTATAATTCACCCCTCCACTTT; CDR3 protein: CASSPDRTYNSPLHF
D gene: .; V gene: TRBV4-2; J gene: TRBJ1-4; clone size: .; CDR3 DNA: TGTGCCAGCAGCCAAGACGGTGGCGAAGGAAAACTGTTTTTT; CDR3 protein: CASSQDGGEGKLFF
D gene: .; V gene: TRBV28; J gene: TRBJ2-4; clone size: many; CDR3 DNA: TGTGCCAGCAGTTTAAGACGGGAACGCGGGATTCAGTACTTC; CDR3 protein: CASSLRRERGIQYF
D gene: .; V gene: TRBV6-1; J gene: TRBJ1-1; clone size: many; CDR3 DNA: TGTGCCAGCAGGTCCTCACCGCATAACAAGAACACTGAAGCTTTCTTT; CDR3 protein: CASRSSPHNKNTEAFF
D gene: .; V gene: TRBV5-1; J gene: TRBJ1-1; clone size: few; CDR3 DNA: TGCGCCAGCAGCTTGCTATGGCTGAACACTGAAGCTTTCTTT; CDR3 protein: CASSLLWLNTEAFF
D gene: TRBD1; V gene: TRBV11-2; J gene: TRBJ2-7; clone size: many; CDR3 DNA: TGTGCCAGCAGCTATAGGACAGGGCAGCTCTCCGAGCAGTACTTC; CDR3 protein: CASSYRTGQLSEQYF
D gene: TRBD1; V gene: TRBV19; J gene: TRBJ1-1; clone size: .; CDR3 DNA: TGTGCCAGTACCCGCCGACAGGGCAACACTGAAGCTTTCTTT; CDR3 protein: CASTRRQGNTEAFF
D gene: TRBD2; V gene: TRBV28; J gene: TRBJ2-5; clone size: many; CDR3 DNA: TGTGCCAGCAGTTCTGGGCGGGGAGGGGCCCCTGGGGAGACCCAGTACTTC; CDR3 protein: CASSSGRGGAPGETQYF
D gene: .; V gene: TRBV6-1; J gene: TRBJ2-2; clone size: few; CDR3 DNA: TGTGCCAGCAGGGTAGGGTACACCGGGGAGCTGTTTTTT; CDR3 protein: CASRVGYTGELFF
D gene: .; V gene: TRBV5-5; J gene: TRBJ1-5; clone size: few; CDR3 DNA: TGTGCCAGCAGCTTTGGGGCATATCAGCCCCAGCATTTT; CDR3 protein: CASSFGAYQPQHF
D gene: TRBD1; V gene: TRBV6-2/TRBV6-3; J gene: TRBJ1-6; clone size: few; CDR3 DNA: TGTGCCAGCAGTTCGGGACAGGGAGGGCATAATTCACCCCTCCACTTT; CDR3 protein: CASSSGQGGHNSPLHF
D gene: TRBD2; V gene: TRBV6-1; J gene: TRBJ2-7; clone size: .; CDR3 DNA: TGTGCCAGCAGCGCCCGGGGACTAGGTCAATACGAGCAGTACTTC; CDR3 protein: CASSARGLGQYEQYF
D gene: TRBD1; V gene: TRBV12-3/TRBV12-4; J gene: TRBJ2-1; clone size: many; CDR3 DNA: TGTGCCAGCTCACCGGGACAGGGACGAGATGAGCAGTTCTTC; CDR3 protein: CASSPGQGRDEQFF
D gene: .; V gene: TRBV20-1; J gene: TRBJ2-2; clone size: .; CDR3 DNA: TGCAGTGCTAGAGATCCTCGACGAGACACCGGGGAGCTGTTTTTT; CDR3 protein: CSARDPRRDTGELFF
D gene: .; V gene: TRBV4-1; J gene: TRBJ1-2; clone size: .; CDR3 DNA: TGCGCCAGCAGCCAACCTGGGGAGGGGCGAAGCTATGGCTACACCTTC; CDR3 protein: CASSQPGEGRSYGYTF
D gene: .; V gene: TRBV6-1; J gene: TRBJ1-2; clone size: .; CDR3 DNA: TGTGCCAGCAGTGAAGAGGGCCCCTATGGCTACACCTTC; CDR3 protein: CASSEEGPYGYTF
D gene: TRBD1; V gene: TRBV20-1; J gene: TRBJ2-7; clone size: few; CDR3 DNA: TGCAGTGCTAGAGAGGGACAGGGAATAATTCACGAGCAGTACTTC; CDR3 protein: CSAREGQGIIHEQYF
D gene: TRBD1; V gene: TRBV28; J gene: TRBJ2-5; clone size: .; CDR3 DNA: TGTGCCAGCAGCGACAGGGTCGGAAGCGAGACCCAGTACTTC; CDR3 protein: CASSDRVGSETQYF
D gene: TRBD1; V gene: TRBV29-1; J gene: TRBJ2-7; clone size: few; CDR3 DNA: TGCAGCGTTTGCCCGGGACAGACCCCCTACGAGCAGTACTTC; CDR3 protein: CSVCPGQTPYEQYF
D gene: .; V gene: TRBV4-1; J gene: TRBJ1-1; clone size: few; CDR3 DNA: TGCGCCAGCAGCCAAGGGGCCAGCACTGAAGCTTTCTTT; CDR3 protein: CASSQGASTEAFF
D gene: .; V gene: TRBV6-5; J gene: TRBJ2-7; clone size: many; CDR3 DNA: TGTGCCAGCAGTTACCTAAACCCGGGTGTCTACGAGCAGTACTTC; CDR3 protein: CASSYLNPGVYEQYF
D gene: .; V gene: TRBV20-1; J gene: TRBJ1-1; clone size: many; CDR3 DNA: TGCAGTGCTCTTACAGTAGGGAGGACTGAAGCTTTCTTT; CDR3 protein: CSALTVGRTEAFF
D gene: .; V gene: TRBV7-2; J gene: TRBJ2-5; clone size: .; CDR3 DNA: TGTGCCAGCAGCCCCCGGTCTGTGGGGGGGACCCAGTACTTC; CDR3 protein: CASSPRSVGGTQYF
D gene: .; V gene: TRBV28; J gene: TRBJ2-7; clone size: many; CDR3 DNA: TGTGCCAGCAGGATACGTGGGGGAAGCTCCTACGAGCAGTACTTC; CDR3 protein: CASRIRGGSSYEQYF
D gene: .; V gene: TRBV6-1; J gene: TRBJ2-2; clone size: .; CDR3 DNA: TGTGCCACAGGGGAGAGGGGAGGCACCGGGGAGCTGTTTTTT; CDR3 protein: CATGERGGTGELFF
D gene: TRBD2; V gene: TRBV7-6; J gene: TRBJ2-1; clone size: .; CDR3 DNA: TGTGCCAGCAGCCCCGGGACTAGCGCGCCTCGTACGTTCTTC; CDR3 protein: CASSPGTSAPRTFF